The 24 T cell receptor beta chains given below trace back to one sample, sequenced in a study of type 1 regulatory T cells. Each CDR3 protein gets one entry after TCRdb re-called the reads with MiXCR. The sample has about 62,000 distinct CDR3 sequences; 62% are singletons. No antigen is known for these receptors. Source material: cultured non-Tr1 T cells, either the whole culture or a sorted T cell fraction (not recorded which). Receptor source: a human donor in good health.

This chain connects TRBV11-1 to TRBJ2-7; TRBD2 aligns across 7 bases. The V segment lost 2 bases and the J segment 6 bases; nucleotides outside the gene matches: 4. The germline CDR1 and CDR2 sequences are SGHAT and FQDESV (reference sequence). This CDR3 has 13 residues. The CDR3 nucleotides are TGTGCCAGCAGCTTACTAGGCGGGGGCGAGCAGTACTTC. Its translation is CASSLLGGGEQYF.

The V and J genes are TRBV7-2 and TRBJ1-1, with D possibly matching TRBD1 (5 bases). Germline assignment: CDR1 SGHTA and CDR2 FQGNSA. This CDR3 is built from 14 residues. V lost 5 bases, J lost 4 bases, and 14 bases lay in between. CDR3 DNA: TGTGCCAGCAGCCCAGGAAGGGGATCCACTGAAGCTTTCTTT. Translation: CASSPGRGSTEAFF. The variable domain in full, completed from reference TRBV7-2 and TRBJ1-1, reads GAGVSQSPSNKVTEKGKDVELRCDPISGHTALYWYRQSLGQGLEFLIYFQGNSAPDKSGLPSDRFSAERTGGSVSTLTIQRTQQEDSAVYLCASSPGRGSTEAFFGQGTRLTVV.

The chain recombines TRBV28 with TRBJ2-1, with 8 bases that match TRBD1. The CDR3 totals 17 residues. The germline CDR1 and CDR2 sequences are MDHEN and SYDVKM. V shed 6 bases, J shed 3 bases, and the junction held 13 bases outside the gene matches. The CDR3, as DNA: TGTGCCAGCAGCAGTATACAGGGGGGACGTTACTACAATGAGCAGTTCTTC. This sequence encodes CASSSIQGGRYYNEQFF.

The chain has TRBV7-2 and TRBJ2-7, with D perhaps matching TRBD2 (6 bases). Germline V gives CDR1 SGHTA, CDR2 FQGNSA. The CDR3 spans 13 residues. V gave up 6 bases and J gave up 6 bases, with 15 bases separating them. The CDR3 loop is CASRAVMGGEQYF. CDR3 DNA: TGTGCCAGCAGGGCCGTTATGGGAGGCGAGCAGTACTTC.

J is TRBJ1-5 and V is TRBV6-2 or TRBV6-3; possible D gene TRBD1, 5 bases. Trimming removed 7 bases at V and 4 bases at J, with 17 bases between. This CDR3 is 15 amino acids long. Germline assignment: CDR1 MNHEY and CDR2 SVGEGT. CDR3 nucleotide sequence: TGTGCCAGCACCAAAGGGAGGGGTTCTAATCAGCCCCAGCATTTT. It codes for CASTKGRGSNQPQHF.

This clonotype was seen a single time. J is TRBJ1-4 and V is TRBV20-1, with TRBD1 matching over 10 bases. In germline, CDR1 is DFQATT, CDR2 SNEGSKA (reference sequence). The trim removed 2 bases at V and 7 bases at J, leaving 10 bases unmatched. The CDR3 runs to 16 residues. The CDR3 DNA sequence: TGCAGTGCTAGACCCCCCCGGGACAGGGGTCTTGAAAAACTGTTTTTT. This codes for CSARPPRDRGLEKLFF.

The chain has TRBV30 and TRBJ2-1; 10 bases line up with TRBD2. The ends lost 7 bases at V and 6 bases at J; junction bases unmatched: 6. The CDR3 extends over 13 amino acids. Germline-derived CDR1 and CDR2 are GTSNPN and SVGIG (reference sequence). The CDR3 loop reads CAFETSGPNEQFF. In DNA form, the CDR3 reads TGTGCCTTTGAGACTAGCGGGCCCAATGAGCAGTTCTTC.

V usage is TRBV27 and J usage is TRBJ1-6; 7 bases match TRBD1. V gave up 3 bases and J gave up 10 bases; unmatched junction bases: 6. The CDR3 runs 14 residues. Germline lookup yields CDR1 MNHEY and CDR2 SMNVEV (reference sequence). The CDR3 region has the DNA TGTGCCAGCAGTTTTGTCAGGGGGAGGTCACCCCTCCACTTT. Residues: CASSFVRGRSPLHF.

J is TRBJ2-3 and V is TRBV5-4; D gene uncertain. The V end lost 2 bases, the J end lost 0 bases, and 10 bases lay between the germline ends. Germline V gives CDR1 SGHNT, CDR2 YYREEE (reference sequence). The length of the CDR3 is 15 residues. CDR3 in DNA: TGTGCCAGCAGCTTAACTGCACCTAGCACAGATACGCAGTATTTT. This sequence encodes CASSLTAPSTDTQYF.

This clonotype was observed at least ten times. V usage is TRBV30 and J usage is TRBJ2-1, with 8 bases fitting TRBD2. From germline, CDR1 is GTSNPN and CDR2 SVGIG (reference sequence). The CDR3 loop spans 15 amino acids. Unmatched junction bases numbered 12, after V lost 2 bases and J lost 9 bases. For the CDR3, the DNA is TGTGCCTGGAGTAACTTCCCGGGAGGGCCTGGTGAGCAGTTCTTC. This codes for CAWSNFPGGPGEQFF.

The chain combines TRBV7-2 with TRBJ2-7, with 7 bases that match TRBD1. V shed 3 bases and J 3 bases; nucleotides not matched to a gene: 5. CDR3 length: 14 residues. The germline V gene has CDR1 SGHTA and CDR2 FQGNSA. The CDR3: CASSLFGQVYEQYF. In nucleotides, the CDR3 is TGTGCCAGCAGCTTGTTCGGACAGGTCTACGAGCAGTACTTC.

This clonotype was recorded a few times. This sequence joins TRBV10-3 and TRBJ1-1; D gene unclear. Germline-derived CDR1 and CDR2 are ENHRY and SYGVKD. The CDR3 totals 11 residues. V lost 6 bases to trimming and J lost 5 bases, with 7 bases between them. CDR3 protein: CAIREETEAFF. CDR3 sequence (DNA): TGTGCCATCAGGGAGGAGACTGAAGCTTTCTTT.

V gene TRBV15 combines with J gene TRBJ2-4, with D perhaps TRBD1 or TRBD2 (7 bases each). The germline CDR1 and CDR2 sequences are LNHNV and YYDKDF (reference sequence). V was pared by 0 bases and J by 3 bases, with 12 bases between. This CDR3 has 16 amino acids. This CDR3 reads CATSRDQGGNKNIQYF. CDR3 nucleotides: TGTGCCACCAGCAGAGACCAGGGGGGGAACAAAAACATTCAGTACTTC.

J is TRBJ1-4 and V is TRBV5-1; TRBD1 agrees at 7 bases. The germline V gene encodes CDR1 SGHRS and CDR2 YFSETQ. This CDR3 is 14 amino acids long. The V and J ends lost 0 bases and 8 bases, in that order; junction bases with no gene match: 4. The DNA of the CDR3 is TGCGCCAGCAGCTTGGACAGGGGCGGGGAAAAACTGTTTTTT. This gives the protein CASSLDRGGEKLFF.

CDR3 DNA sequence: TGTGCCAGCAGCCCCCCACTAGCGGGAGGGGAGGCCTACGAGCAGTACTTC. This sequence encodes CASSPPLAGGEAYEQYF. The genes are TRBV7-2 and TRBJ2-7; TRBD2 aligns across 13 bases. Trimming at V came to 5 bases and at J to 2 bases, leaving 9 bases not matched to a gene. This CDR3 is built from 17 residues. Looked up from germline, CDR1 is SGHTA and CDR2 is FQGNSA. Full variable domain (remainder filled in from reference TRBV7-2 and TRBJ2-7): GAGVSQSPSNKVTEKGKDVELRCDPISGHTALYWYRQSLGQGLEFLIYFQGNSAPDKSGLPSDRFSAERTGGSVSTLTIQRTQQEDSAVYLCASSPPLAGGEAYEQYFGPGTRLTVT.

This clonotype was detected once. The DNA of the CDR3 is TGCAGTGCTCCTCACCTAACTAGCGGGAGGGCCCGACGAGATACGCAGTATTTT. Its translation is CSAPHLTSGRARRDTQYF. The chain joins TRBV20-1 to TRBJ2-3; 13 bases line up with TRBD2. CDR3 size: 18 residues. CDR1 and CDR2 (germline): DFQATT, SNEGSKA (reference sequence). Trimming cost V 5 bases and J 5 bases; bases outside gene matches: 16.

This clonotype was picked up a small number of times. The V gene is TRBV5-1, the J gene TRBJ1-2; the match to TRBD1 covers 9 bases. There are 14 residues in the CDR3. Germline CDR1 reads SGHRS; CDR2 reads YFSETQ. Trimming took 0 bases from V and 5 from J; bases not matched to a gene: 2. The CDR3: CASSLDRGQYGYTF. The CDR3 DNA follows: TGCGCCAGCAGCTTGGACAGGGGGCAATATGGCTACACCTTC.

This chain connects TRBV6-2 or TRBV6-3 to TRBJ2-1, with 9 bases identical to TRBD2. Unmatched junction bases numbered 22, after V lost 4 bases and J lost 9 bases. The CDR3 is 19 residues long. Looked up from germline, CDR1 is MNHEY and CDR2 is SVGEGT. In nucleotides, the CDR3 is TGTGCCAGCAGTTCGACCCGGGGGGCGGGAGGGTCCCGGCGGAGTGAGCAGTTCTTC. Residues: CASSSTRGAGGSRRSEQFF.

The chain is built from TRBV4-2 and TRBJ2-1, with D tentatively TRBD2 (5 bases). The CDR3 length is 16 residues. CDR1 is LGHNA and CDR2 is YNFKEQ in the germline V gene. V shed 0 bases and J shed 0 bases, with 9 bases lying between them. The CDR3 loop is CASSQDGSSSYNEQFF. Written as DNA, the CDR3 is TGTGCCAGCAGCCAAGATGGGAGTAGCTCCTACAATGAGCAGTTCTTC.

Here the CDR3 reads CASSLGQPTEQYF. As DNA, the CDR3 is TGTGCCAGCAGCCTAGGACAGCCTACGGAGCAGTACTTC. The gene calls are TRBV7-2 and TRBJ2-7; TRBD1 might be the D (6 bases). V was clipped by 5 bases and J by 7 bases, with 15 bases between them. The CDR3 is made up of 13 amino acids. The germline V gene has CDR1 SGHTA and CDR2 FQGNSA. Supplemented by reference TRBV7-2 and TRBJ2-7, the full variable domain reads GAGVSQSPSNKVTEKGKDVELRCDPISGHTALYWYRQSLGQGLEFLIYFQGNSAPDKSGLPSDRFSAERTGGSVSTLTIQRTQQEDSAVYLCASSLGQPTEQYFGPGTRLTVT.

The CDR3 region has the DNA TGCGCCAGCAGCTTGGCGGCAGAAGAGACCCAGTACTTC. This gives the protein CASSLAAEETQYF. The chain carries TRBV5-1 and TRBJ2-5; D unresolved. Germline V CDR1 and CDR2: SGHRS, YFSETQ. Trimming took off 0 bases at V and 3 bases at J, with 6 bases between the two ends. The length of the CDR3 is 13 residues.

The rearrangement uses TRBV7-9 and TRBJ2-1; 13 nucleotides agree with TRBD2. Germline-derived CDR1 and CDR2 are SEHNR and FQNEAQ (reference sequence). The length of the CDR3 is 17 residues. The V segment lost 5 bases and the J segment 9 bases; nucleotides outside the gene matches: 13. For the CDR3, the DNA is TGTGCCAGCAGCCCCGGGACTAGCGGGATCTACGGGGGTGAGCAGTTCTTC. Translated: CASSPGTSGIYGGEQFF.

The chain uses TRBV7-2 and TRBJ2-7; 8 bases fit TRBD1. Germline CDR1 reads SGHTA; CDR2 reads FQGNSA. There are 13 residues in the CDR3. V trimming: 5 bases; J trimming: 4 bases; junction bases outside the gene matches: 4. CDR3 DNA sequence: TGTGCCAGCAGCCAGACAGGGGTGTACGAGCAGTACTTC. This gives the protein CASSQTGVYEQYF.

The chain combines TRBV7-9 with TRBJ2-7; D may correspond to TRBD1 or TRBD2 (7 bases each). Germline CDR1 SEHNR, CDR2 FQNEAQ (reference sequence). Trimming pared 3 bases from V and 2 bases from J, leaving 11 bases between. The CDR3 contains 14 residues. Written as DNA, the CDR3 is TGTGCCAGCAGCTTTCAGGGGGGGCCCTACGAGCAGTACTTC. This gives the protein CASSFQGGPYEQYF. Full variable domain (rest looked up from reference TRBV7-9 and TRBJ2-7): DTGVSQNPRHKITKRGQNVTFRCDPISEHNRLYWYRQTLGQGPEFLTYFQNEAQLEKSRLLSDRFSAERPKGSFSTLEIQRTEQGDSAMYLCASSFQGGPYEQYFGPGTRLTVT.